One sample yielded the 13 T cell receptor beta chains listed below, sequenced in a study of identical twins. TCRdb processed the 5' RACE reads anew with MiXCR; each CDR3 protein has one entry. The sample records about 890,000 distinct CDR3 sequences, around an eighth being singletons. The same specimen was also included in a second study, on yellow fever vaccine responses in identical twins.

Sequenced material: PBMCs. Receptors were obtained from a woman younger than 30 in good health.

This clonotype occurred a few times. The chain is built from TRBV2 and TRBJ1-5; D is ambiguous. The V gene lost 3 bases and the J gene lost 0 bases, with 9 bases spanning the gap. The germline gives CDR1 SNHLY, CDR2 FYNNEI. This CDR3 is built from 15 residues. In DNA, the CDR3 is TGTGCCAGCAGTGACAGCGCCATTAGCAATCAGCCCCAGCATTTT. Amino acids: CASSDSAISNQPQHF.

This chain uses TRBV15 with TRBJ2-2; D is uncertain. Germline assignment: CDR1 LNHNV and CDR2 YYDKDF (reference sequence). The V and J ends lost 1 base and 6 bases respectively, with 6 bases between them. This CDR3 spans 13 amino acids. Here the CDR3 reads CATSRAVSGELFF. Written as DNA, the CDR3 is TGTGCCACCAGCAGAGCGGTGTCCGGGGAGCTGTTTTTT.

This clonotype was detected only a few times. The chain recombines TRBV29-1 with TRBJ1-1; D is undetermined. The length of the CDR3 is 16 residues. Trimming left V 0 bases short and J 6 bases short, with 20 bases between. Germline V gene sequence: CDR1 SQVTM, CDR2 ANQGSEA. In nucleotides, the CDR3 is TGCAGCGTTGAAGATCGGGTTGGAAGGGAGGTGGCTGAAGCTTTCTTT. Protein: CSVEDRVGREVAEAFF.

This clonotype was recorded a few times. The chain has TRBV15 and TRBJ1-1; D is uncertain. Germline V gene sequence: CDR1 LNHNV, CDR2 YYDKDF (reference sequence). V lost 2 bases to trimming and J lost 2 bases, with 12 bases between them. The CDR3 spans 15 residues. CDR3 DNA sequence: TGTGCCACCAGCAGACATGGCCTAGCCAACACTGAAGCTTTCTTT. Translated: CATSRHGLANTEAFF. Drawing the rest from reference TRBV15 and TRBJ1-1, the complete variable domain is DAMVIQNPRYQVTQFGKPVTLSCSQTLNHNVMYWYQQKSSQAPKLLFHYYDKDFNNEADTPDNFQSRRPNTSFCFLDIRSPGLGDTAMYLCATSRHGLANTEAFFGQGTRLTVV.

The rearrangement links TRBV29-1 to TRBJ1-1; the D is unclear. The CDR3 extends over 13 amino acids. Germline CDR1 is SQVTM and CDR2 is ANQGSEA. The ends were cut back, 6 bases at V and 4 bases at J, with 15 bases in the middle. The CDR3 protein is CSVDNNLGTEAFF. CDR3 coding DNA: TGCAGCGTGGATAATAATCTTGGCACTGAAGCTTTCTTT.

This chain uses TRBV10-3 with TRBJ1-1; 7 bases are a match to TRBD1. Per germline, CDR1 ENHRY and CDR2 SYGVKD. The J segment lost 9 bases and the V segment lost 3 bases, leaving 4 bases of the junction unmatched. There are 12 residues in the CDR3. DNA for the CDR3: TGTGCCATCAGTGAAGAGACAGGGAAAGCTTTCTTT. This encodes CAISEETGKAFF.

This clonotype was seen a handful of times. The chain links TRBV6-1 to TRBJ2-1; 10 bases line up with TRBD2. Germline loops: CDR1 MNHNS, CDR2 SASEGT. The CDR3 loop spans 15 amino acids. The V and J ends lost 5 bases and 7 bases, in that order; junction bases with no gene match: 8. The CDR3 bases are TGTGCCAGCAGTCCCAGCGGGGGGGCTGCGAATGAGCAGTTCTTC. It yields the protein CASSPSGGAANEQFF.

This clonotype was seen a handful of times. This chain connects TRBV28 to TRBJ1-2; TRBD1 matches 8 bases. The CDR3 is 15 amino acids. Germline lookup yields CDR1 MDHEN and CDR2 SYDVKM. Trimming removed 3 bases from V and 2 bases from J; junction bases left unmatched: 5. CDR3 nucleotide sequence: TGTGCCAGCAGTTTCTACCGGGACAGGAACTATGGCTACACCTTC. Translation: CASSFYRDRNYGYTF.

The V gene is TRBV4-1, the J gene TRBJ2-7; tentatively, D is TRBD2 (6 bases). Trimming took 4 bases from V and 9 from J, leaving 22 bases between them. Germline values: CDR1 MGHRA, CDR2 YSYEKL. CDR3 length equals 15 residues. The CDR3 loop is CASSPDPGGRFGQYV. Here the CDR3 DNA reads TGCGCCAGCAGCCCCGACCCAGGAGGGAGGTTTGGGCAGTACGTC.

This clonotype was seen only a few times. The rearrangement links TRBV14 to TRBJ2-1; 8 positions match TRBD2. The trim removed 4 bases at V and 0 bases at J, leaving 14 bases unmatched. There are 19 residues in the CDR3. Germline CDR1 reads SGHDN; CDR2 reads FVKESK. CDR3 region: CASSLRALTSAASYNEQFF. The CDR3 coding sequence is TGTGCCAGCAGCCTACGCGCCTTGACTAGCGCTGCCTCCTACAATGAGCAGTTCTTC.

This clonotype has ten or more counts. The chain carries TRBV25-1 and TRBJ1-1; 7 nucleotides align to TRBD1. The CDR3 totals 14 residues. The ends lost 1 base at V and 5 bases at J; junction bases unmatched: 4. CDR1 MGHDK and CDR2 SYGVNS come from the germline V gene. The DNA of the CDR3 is TGTGCCAGCAGTGAATCGACAGGGAAGACTGAAGCTTTCTTT. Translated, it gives CASSESTGKTEAFF.

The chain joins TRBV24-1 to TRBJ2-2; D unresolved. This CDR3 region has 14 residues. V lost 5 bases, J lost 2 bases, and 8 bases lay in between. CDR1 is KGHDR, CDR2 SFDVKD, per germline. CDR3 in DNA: TGTGCCACCAGTGCGTCAGTAAACACCGGGGAGCTGTTTTTT. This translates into CATSASVNTGELFF.

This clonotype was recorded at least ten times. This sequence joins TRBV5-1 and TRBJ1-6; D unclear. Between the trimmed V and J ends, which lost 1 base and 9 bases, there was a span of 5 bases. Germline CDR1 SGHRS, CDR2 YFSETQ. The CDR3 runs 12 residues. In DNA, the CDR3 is TGCGCCAGCAGCTTGAATGGTTCACCCCTCCACTTT. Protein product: CASSLNGSPLHF.